Given below is one T cell receptor beta chain in context. As yet, its antigen is unknown. This entry comes from a study of glioma-infiltrating T cells after dendritic cell vaccination. Overall study context: Patients had newly diagnosed or recurrent glioblastoma and received dendritic cell vaccines. Dendritic cell vaccine was injected intradermally three times, biweekly.

The V gene's germline CDR1 is MGHRA and CDR2 YSYEKL. This CDR3 has 15 amino acids. Trimming took 1 base from V and 0 from J, leaving 6 bases between them. Time point defined: after dendritic cell vaccination, including at tumor progression/relapse. Points from the study as a whole: Only a small number of patients had complete blood and tumor samples.

Amplification used 60 V beta primers and 13 J beta primers. Assay used: immunoSEQ multiplex PCR; TCRdb lists only in-frame clones, some missing. Found here are 75,000 to 95,000 clones, 75% to 85% of them singletons; the top ten hold less than 2.5%. The V call is TRBV4-1, the J call TRBJ2-2; D call uncertain. The TCR originated in a human donor with glioblastoma. The sample consisted of blood, taken after dendritic cell vaccination. CDR3 residues: CASSQVSSNTGELFF. CDR3 sequence (DNA): TGCGCCAGCAGCCAAGTATCCTCGAACACCGGGGAGCTGTTTTTT.